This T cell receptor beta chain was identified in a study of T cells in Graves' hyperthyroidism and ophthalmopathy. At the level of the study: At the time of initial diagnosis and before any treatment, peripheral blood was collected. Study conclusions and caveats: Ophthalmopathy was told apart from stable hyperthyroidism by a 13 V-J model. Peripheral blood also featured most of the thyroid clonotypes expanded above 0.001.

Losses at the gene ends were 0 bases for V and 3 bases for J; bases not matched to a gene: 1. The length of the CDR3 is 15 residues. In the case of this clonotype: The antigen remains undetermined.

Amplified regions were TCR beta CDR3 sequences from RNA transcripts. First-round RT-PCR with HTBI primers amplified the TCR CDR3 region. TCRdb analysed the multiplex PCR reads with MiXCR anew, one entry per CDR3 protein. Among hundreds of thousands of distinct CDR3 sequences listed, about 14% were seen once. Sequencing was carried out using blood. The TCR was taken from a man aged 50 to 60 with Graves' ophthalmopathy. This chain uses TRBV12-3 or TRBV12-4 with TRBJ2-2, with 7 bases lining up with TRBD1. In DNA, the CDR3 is TGTGCCAGCAGTTTAGCGCAGGGGGACACCGGGGAGCTGTTTTTT. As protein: CASSLAQGDTGELFF.